Presented here are 28 T cell receptor beta chains from one specimen sequenced in a study of tumour-infiltrating T cells in Burkitt lymphoma. Clones were sequenced by immunoSEQ multiplex PCR, and TCRdb holds only the in-frame ones, with some missing. The table shows about 2,600 clones, with about 85% occurring only once. Sample: tumor tissue. The receptors were gathered from a human donor with diffuse large B-cell lymphoma.

The chain carries TRBV10-3 and TRBJ2-1; D not resolved. Germline V gene lookup returns CDR1 ENHRY and CDR2 SYGVKD. This CDR3 has 11 residues. Trimming shortened V by 0 bases and J by 7 bases, and 1 base separated the two germline ends. The CDR3 region is CAISESNEQFF. DNA for the CDR3: TGTGCCATCAGTGAGTCGAATGAGCAGTTCTTC.

This clone came up a few times. The genes are TRBV19 and TRBJ1-4; 8 bases agree with TRBD1. The germline CDR1 and CDR2 sequences are LNHDA and SQIVND (reference sequence). With 4 bases clipped from V and 2 bases from J, the junction kept 6 bases outside the gene matches. This CDR3 has 16 residues. CDR3 coding DNA: TGTGCCAGTAGTAACAGGGGGGTGGGCACTAATGAAAAACTGTTTTTT. This translates into CASSNRGVGTNEKLFF.

The chain employs TRBV18 and TRBJ2-4; possibly TRBD1 for D (6 bases). V was shortened by 0 bases and J by 4 bases, with 13 bases between the two germline ends. This CDR3 contains 16 residues. From germline, CDR1 is KGHSH and CDR2 LQKENI. DNA of the CDR3: TGTGCCAGCTCACCACCAGGGGGATTGGTTAAAAACATTCAGTACTTC. Protein product: CASSPPGGLVKNIQYF.

The V and J genes are TRBV9 and TRBJ1-1; tentative D call: TRBD1 (6 bases). The V gene's germline CDR1 is SGDLS and CDR2 YYNGEE. The CDR3 length is 15 residues. The ends were cut back, 0 bases at V and 5 bases at J, with 14 bases in the middle. The CDR3 here is CASSVGRGAGTEAFF. The CDR3 nucleotides are TGTGCCAGCAGCGTAGGCCGGGGGGCTGGGACTGAAGCTTTCTTT.

The chain joins TRBV9 to TRBJ2-3; TRBD1 or TRBD2 may be the D gene (6 bases each). The germline CDR1 and CDR2 sequences are SGDLS and YYNGEE. This CDR3 spans 15 amino acids. The V gene lost 0 bases and the J gene lost 6 bases, with 14 bases spanning the gap. For the CDR3, the DNA is TGTGCCAGCAGCGTAGTCTGGGGGGCGGGCGATACGCAGTATTTT. Protein product: CASSVVWGAGDTQYF.

A few counts support this clone. The chain couples TRBV30 to TRBJ1-5; D ambiguous. CDR3 length equals 13 residues. CDR1 is GTSNPN, CDR2 SVGIG, per germline (reference sequence). The V gene lost 0 bases and the J gene lost 5 bases, with 8 bases spanning the gap. In DNA, the CDR3 is TGTGCCTGGAGTGTACTAGTCGATCAGCCCCAGCATTTT. This encodes CAWSVLVDQPQHF.

The count of this clone is one. One end of the junction is discordant with germline, which a read error may explain. This sequence joins TRBV6-5 and TRBJ2-5; 8 nucleotides align to TRBD1. Per the germline V gene, CDR1 is MNHEY and CDR2 is SVGAGI. The CDR3 runs to 12 residues. CDR3 protein: CASSRDRSLMNF. The CDR3, as DNA: TGTGCCAGCAGTAGGGACAGGAGTCTTATGAACTTC.

This clone occurred once. The rearrangement joins TRBV11-3 to TRBJ2-5; D might be TRBD2 (7 bases). This CDR3 spans 15 amino acids. Trimming stripped 5 bases from V and 5 bases from J, with 18 bases between. CDR1 and CDR2 from the germline V gene are SGHNT and YENEEA. The CDR3 spells CASSVSNAGAETQYF. The CDR3 nucleotides are TGTGCCAGCAGCGTTTCCAACGCGGGGGCCGAGACCCAGTACTTC.

V gene TRBV9 combines with J gene TRBJ2-5, with no clear D. V gave up 0 bases and J gave up 5 bases, with 8 bases separating them. This CDR3 has 13 amino acids. Per germline, CDR1 SGDLS and CDR2 YYNGEE. CDR3 in DNA: TGTGCCAGCAGCGTAGGAGGCCGGGAGACCCAGTACTTC. It codes for CASSVGGRETQYF.

The chain couples TRBV9 to TRBJ1-2; 10 bases line up with TRBD1. The CDR3 totals 15 residues. Losses at the gene ends were 4 bases for V and 6 bases for J; bases not matched to a gene: 9. CDR1 and CDR2 from the germline V gene are SGDLS and YYNGEE. CDR3 region: CASSLYAGTGDGYTF. As DNA, the CDR3 is TGTGCCAGCAGCCTGTACGCCGGGACAGGGGATGGCTACACCTTC.

The chain links TRBV27 to TRBJ2-1; D not resolved. V was trimmed by 5 bases and J by 10 bases, leaving 21 bases between them. The germline V gene has CDR1 MNHEY and CDR2 SMNVEV (reference sequence). The CDR3 contains 15 residues. The chain's CDR3 is CASSGLGLVGWEQFF. In nucleotides, the CDR3 is TGTGCCAGCAGTGGCCTCGGGCTAGTCGGGTGGGAGCAGTTCTTC.

A word on this clone: The junction differs from germline at one of its ends, possibly a read error. The chain has TRBV14 and TRBJ1-2; 10 bases map to TRBD1. Germline V gene data show CDR1 as SGHDN and CDR2 as FVKESK. The CDR3 consists of 15 residues. The CDR3 DNA reads TGTGCCAGCAGCCAAGAGGGACAGGGGTACTATGGCTATACCTTC. It specifies CASSQEGQGYYGYTF.

This chain uses TRBV2 with TRBJ2-2; the D gene is possibly TRBD2 (6 bases). The germline V gene encodes CDR1 SNHLY and CDR2 FYNNEI. CDR3 length equals 14 residues. With 8 bases removed from V and 0 bases from J, the gap between germline ends came to 10 bases. This chain's CDR3 is CASVSGPNTGELFF. The CDR3 DNA is TGTGCCAGCGTTAGCGGACCGAACACCGGGGAGCTGTTTTTT.

The chain couples TRBV28 to TRBJ2-5, with 14 bases that match TRBD2. The CDR3 totals 19 residues. CDR1 and CDR2 from the germline V gene are MDHEN and SYDVKM. V lost 8 bases, J lost 5 bases, and 19 bases stayed unmatched. The CDR3 loop reads CASANKGTSGRGRRETQYF. In DNA form, the CDR3 reads TGTGCCAGCGCAAATAAGGGGACTAGCGGGAGAGGTCGGAGGGAGACCCAGTACTTC.

This clone has just one count. The chain combines TRBV18 with TRBJ2-5, with 9 bases lining up with TRBD2. Germline CDR1 reads KGHSH; CDR2 reads LQKENI. Trimming at V came to 4 bases and at J to 5 bases, leaving 5 bases not matched to a gene. This CDR3 is 14 amino acids long. The CDR3: CASSLELAGETQYF. The CDR3 nucleotides read TGTGCCAGCTCACTAGAGCTAGCGGGGGAGACCCAGTACTTC.

CDR3 nucleotide sequence: TGTGCCAGCAGCTTGTTTTTAGTCAGCTCCTACAATGAGCAGTTCTTC. Protein: CASSLFLVSSYNEQFF. J is TRBJ2-1 and V is TRBV11-2; no firm D call. Per the germline V gene, CDR1 is SGHAT and CDR2 is FQNNGV. V dropped 3 bases and J dropped 0 bases, with 12 bases sitting between them. The CDR3 has 16 amino acids. Using reference TRBV11-2 and TRBJ2-1 for the parts outside the CDR3, the full variable domain is EAGVAQSPRYKIIEKRQSVAFWCNPISGHATLYWYQQILGQGPKLLIQFQNNGVVDDSQLPKDRFSAERLKGVDSTLKIQPAKLEDSAVYLCASSLFLVSSYNEQFFGPGTRLTVL.

The chain joins TRBV7-2 to TRBJ1-3, with D possibly being TRBD1 (5 bases). Germline CDR1 is SGHTA and CDR2 is FQGNSA. V lost 4 bases to trimming and J lost 2 bases, with 15 bases between them. The CDR3 length is 16 residues. CDR3 in amino acids: CASSSPPWGTGNTIYF. CDR3 coding DNA: TGTGCCAGCAGCTCCCCCCCGTGGGGCACTGGAAACACCATATATTTT.

The chain has TRBV10-3 and TRBJ2-5; D gene unclear. This CDR3 is 11 amino acids long. In germline, CDR1 is ENHRY, CDR2 SYGVKD. V lost 3 bases and J 5 bases, leaving 4 bases between the germline ends. The DNA of the CDR3 is TGTGCCATCAGTGACGGGGAGACCCAGTACTTC. It translates to CAISDGETQYF.

The chain uses TRBV15 and TRBJ1-4, with D possibly being TRBD1 (6 bases). V lost 3 bases, J lost 8 bases, and 16 bases lay in between. The CDR3 contains 15 residues. Germline loops: CDR1 LNHNV, CDR2 YYDKDF (reference sequence). Here the CDR3 DNA reads TGTGCCACCAGCAGTAGGACAGAGTTTTGGGAAAAACTGTTTTTT. It codes for CATSSRTEFWEKLFF.

This sequence joins TRBV28 and TRBJ2-1; D gene ambiguous. Germline V lookup: CDR1 MDHEN, CDR2 SYDVKM. Trimming left V 3 bases short and J 4 bases short, with 13 bases between. The CDR3 has 15 amino acids. The CDR3, as DNA: TGTGCCAGCAGTTTCCTTGAGGCTAAATACAATGAGCAGTTCTTC. Protein: CASSFLEAKYNEQFF.

This chain uses TRBV28 with TRBJ2-7; 12 positions match TRBD1. The ends lost 5 bases at V and 2 bases at J; junction bases unmatched: 4. Germline V gene sequence: CDR1 MDHEN, CDR2 SYDVKM. This CDR3 contains 15 residues. The CDR3 sequence is CASSTGQGATYEQYF. The CDR3 bases are TGTGCCAGCAGTACGGGACAGGGGGCCACCTACGAGCAGTACTTC.

This clone was found once. The J gene is TRBJ2-1, the V gene TRBV28; D call uncertain. Germline CDR1 is MDHEN and CDR2 is SYDVKM. The length of the CDR3 is 12 residues. Trimming left V 3 bases short and J 9 bases short, with 9 bases between. The CDR3 DNA is TGTGCCAGCAGTTTTGGCGAGACTGAGCAGTTCTTC. It is translated as CASSFGETEQFF.

This rearrangement joins TRBV7-6 to TRBJ2-1; TRBD2 matches at 8 bases. CDR1 SGHVS and CDR2 FNYEAQ come from the germline V gene. The ends lost 1 base at V and 4 bases at J; junction bases unmatched: 3. The CDR3 sequence is 15 residues long. This chain's CDR3 is CASSLVAGGYNEQFF. The DNA of the CDR3 is TGTGCCAGCAGCTTAGTGGCGGGAGGTTACAATGAGCAGTTCTTC.

Notes on this clone: The same CDR3 is also encoded by other DNA sequences in this sample. The chain links TRBV14 to TRBJ1-6, with D unclear. The V gene lost 0 bases and the J gene lost 6 bases, with 12 bases spanning the gap. This CDR3 comprises 16 residues. Germline lookup yields CDR1 SGHDN and CDR2 FVKESK. The CDR3 loop reads CASSQDGGLGNSPLHF. CDR3 coding DNA: TGTGCCAGCAGCCAAGATGGAGGGTTGGGTAATTCACCCCTCCACTTT.

CDR3 DNA: TGTGCCAGTAGTCGAGACAGGAACACTGAAGCTTTCTTT. It is translated as CASSRDRNTEAFF. The genes are TRBV19 and TRBJ1-1, with D tentatively TRBD1 (5 bases). The CDR3 is 13 amino acids. Germline-derived CDR1 and CDR2 are LNHDA and SQIVND (reference sequence). Trimming cost V 5 bases and J 1 base, with 8 bases left between them.

The rearrangement joins TRBV27 to TRBJ1-1; D is unresolved. Germline-derived CDR1 and CDR2 are MNHEY and SMNVEV (reference sequence). The CDR3 totals 13 residues. The V end was cut by 10 bases, the J end by 4 bases, with 16 bases between. The DNA of the CDR3 is TGTGCCACCAGGCGCGCAGGAGGCACTGAAGCTTTCTTT. Translation: CATRRAGGTEAFF.

The chain couples TRBV9 to TRBJ2-1, with D perhaps TRBD1 (6 bases). Trimming removed 0 bases at V and 5 bases at J, with 12 bases between. Germline-derived CDR1 and CDR2 are SGDLS and YYNGEE. The CDR3 has 15 amino acids. The CDR3 coding sequence is TGTGCCAGCAGCGTAGCTGGGGGCAGCAACAATGAGCAGTTCTTC. This gives the protein CASSVAGGSNNEQFF.

This clone was seen a single time. The chain joins TRBV18 to TRBJ2-7, with TRBD1 as a possible D gene (6 bases). V was clipped by 4 bases and J by 3 bases, with 13 bases between them. The germline CDR1 and CDR2 sequences are KGHSH and LQKENI. The CDR3 has 14 residues. In nucleotides, the CDR3 is TGTGCCAGCTCACTAATCGGACAGAGCTACGAGCAGTACTTC. This gives the protein CASSLIGQSYEQYF.